The 24 T cell receptor beta chains reported below all come from one sample, sequenced in a study of cytomegalovirus exposure and HLA in healthy donors. Primers for the PCR totalled 60 Vbeta and 13 Jbeta. TCRdb keeps only in-frame clones here, not all; method: immunoSEQ multiplex PCR. The ten most abundant clones cover under 2% of a sample with approximately 150,000 clones. Sequenced: PBMCs. The receptors were gathered from a woman between 40 and 50 years old in good health and CMV-seronegative.

CDR3 residues: CASSLEQGYNYGYTF. CDR3 in DNA: TGCGCCAGCAGCTTGGAACAGGGTTATAACTATGGCTACACCTTC. The chain has TRBV5-1 and TRBJ1-2, with a possible D match to TRBD1 (6 bases). V was cut by 0 bases and J by 1 base, with 10 bases left in between. Germline V gives CDR1 SGHRS, CDR2 YFSETQ. The CDR3 consists of 15 residues.

The chain employs TRBV7-9 and TRBJ1-5; D is possibly TRBD1 (5 bases). From germline, CDR1 is SEHNR and CDR2 FQNEAQ (reference sequence). The CDR3 spans 13 residues. V dropped 5 bases and J dropped 5 bases, with 10 bases sitting between them. CDR3 bases: TGTGCCAGCAGCCCGGGGGGAGATCAGCCCCAGCATTTT. Translated, it gives CASSPGGDQPQHF.

The chain carries TRBV21-1 and TRBJ2-7; the listed D gene, TRBD1, was not tested against the DNA. TRBV21-1 is reported as a pseudogene. The CDR3 extends over 16 amino acids. DNA for the CDR3: TGTGCCAGCAGCGCCCGGACAGGCTTCACCACCTACGAGCAGTACGTC. This codes for CASSARTGFTTYEQYV.

V gene TRBV6-5 combines with J gene TRBJ1-4, with a weak D call TRBD1 (6 bases). Trimming cost V 0 bases and J 8 bases, with 13 bases left between them. Per the germline V gene, CDR1 is MNHEY and CDR2 is SVGAGI. There are 15 residues in the CDR3. This CDR3 reads CASSYSQRGREKLFF. CDR3 nucleotides: TGTGCCAGCAGTTACTCGCAAAGGGGGAGAGAAAAACTGTTTTTT.

The chain combines TRBV2 with TRBJ1-1; 9 bases agree with TRBD1. The CDR3 consists of 15 residues. V shed 6 bases, J shed 4 bases, and the junction held 9 bases outside the gene matches. Germline values: CDR1 SNHLY, CDR2 FYNNEI. This CDR3 reads CASRGQGFTFTEAFF. The DNA of the CDR3 is TGTGCCAGCAGGGGACAGGGTTTCACTTTCACTGAAGCTTTCTTT.

The CDR3 region is CASSPPQGRETQYF. CDR3 sequence (DNA): TGTGCCAGCTCACCACCCCAGGGTCGAGAGACCCAGTACTTC. The chain links TRBV18 to TRBJ2-5, with D possibly matching TRBD1 (5 bases). Per germline, CDR1 KGHSH and CDR2 LQKENI. The CDR3 has 14 residues. The V gene lost 0 bases and the J gene lost 4 bases, with 9 bases spanning the gap.

The chain uses TRBV4-3 and TRBJ2-3; 13 bases align to TRBD2. This CDR3 is 16 amino acids long. The junction had 4 bases not matched to a gene; V was cut back by 3 bases and J by 4 bases. CDR1 LGHNA and CDR2 YSLEER come from the germline V gene. DNA of the CDR3: TGCGCCAGCAGCCACGTTGGACTAGCGGGGGCAGATACGCAGTATTTT. Its translation is CASSHVGLAGADTQYF.

The chain links TRBV6-1 to TRBJ2-1; D is possibly TRBD2 (6 bases). The CDR3 spans 13 residues. Germline V lookup: CDR1 MNHNS, CDR2 SASEGT. The V gene lost 7 bases and the J gene lost 13 bases, with 20 bases spanning the gap. The CDR3, as DNA: TGTGCCAGCATTGCGGGACGTGCGCGGGGCCAGTTCTTC. It codes for CASIAGRARGQFF.

The J gene is TRBJ2-5, the V gene TRBV14; TRBD2 might be the D (6 bases). The CDR3 totals 17 residues. Looked up from germline, CDR1 is SGHDN and CDR2 is FVKESK. Trimming cost V 0 bases and J 7 bases, with 21 bases left between them. As DNA, the CDR3 is TGTGCCAGCAGCCAAGATGTGGGGGTAGCGGTTCTCGGGACCCAGTACTTC. Amino acids: CASSQDVGVAVLGTQYF.

The V gene is TRBV5-4, the J gene TRBJ2-2; D possibly corresponds to TRBD2 (5 bases). The germline V and J ends were trimmed by 5 bases and 3 bases, with 17 bases remaining between them. From germline, CDR1 is SGHNT and CDR2 YYREEE (reference sequence). The CDR3 runs to 16 residues. The CDR3 sequence is CASSLIGERDTGELFF. In DNA form, the CDR3 reads TGTGCCAGCAGTTTAATTGGGGAGAGGGACACCGGGGAGCTGTTTTTT. Combining the CDR3 with reference TRBV5-4 and TRBJ2-2 gives the whole variable domain ETGVTQSPTHLIKTRGQQVTLRCSSQSGHNTVSWYQQALGQGPQFIFQYYREEENGRGNFPPRFSGLQFPNYSSELNVNALELDDSALYLCASSLIGERDTGELFFGEGSRLTVL.

CDR3 in amino acids: CASSLVGGPGGYGYTF. The CDR3 nucleotides read TGTGCCAGCAGCTTAGTAGGAGGCCCCGGGGGCTATGGCTACACCTTC. The V gene is TRBV7-9, the J gene TRBJ1-2; a possible D gene is TRBD1 (5 bases). This CDR3 region has 16 residues. Per germline, CDR1 SEHNR and CDR2 FQNEAQ (reference sequence). V lost 1 base and J lost 4, with 16 bases in between.

J is TRBJ2-2 and V is TRBV10-3, with a weak D call TRBD1 (6 bases). CDR3 size: 12 residues. CDR1 and CDR2 from the germline V gene are ENHRY and SYGVKD. The V end lost 4 bases, the J end lost 7 bases, and 7 bases lay between the germline ends. CDR3 DNA: TGTGCCATCAGTGCAGGGGTCGGGGAGCTGTTTTTT. This translates into CAISAGVGELFF.

The chain employs TRBV18 and TRBJ1-2; tentative D call: TRBD1 (6 bases). Germline V CDR1 and CDR2: KGHSH, LQKENI. V lost 6 bases and J lost 6, with 20 bases in between. This CDR3 region has 15 residues. DNA for the CDR3: TGTGCCAGCTCCCCGACGAACAGGGTGGGGAATGGCTACACCTTC. Its protein is CASSPTNRVGNGYTF.

As concerns this clone: Other DNA sequences in the sample encode the same CDR3. The V and J genes are TRBV2 and TRBJ1-4, with D possibly TRBD1 on 5 matching bases. The germline V gene encodes CDR1 SNHLY and CDR2 FYNNEI. Between the trimmed V and J ends, which lost 9 bases and 8 bases, there was a span of 16 bases. This CDR3 has 13 residues. CDR3 DNA sequence: TGTGCCAGTCGCGGGACCGGCGGCGAAAAACTGTTTTTT. This sequence encodes CASRGTGGEKLFF.

A note on this clone: Other DNA variants within this sample encode the same CDR3. The J gene is TRBJ1-2, the V gene TRBV28; D remains unclear. V was pared by 6 bases and J by 5 bases, with 4 bases between. CDR1 MDHEN and CDR2 SYDVKM come from the germline V gene. The CDR3 has 10 amino acids. CDR3 nucleotides: TGTGCCAGCAGCCGGTATGGCTACACCTTC. Protein: CASSRYGYTF.

The chain uses TRBV7-9 and TRBJ1-3; D remains ambiguous. Germline values: CDR1 SEHNR, CDR2 FQNEAQ (reference sequence). Between the trimmed V and J ends, which lost 4 bases and 0 bases, there was a span of 7 bases. The CDR3 is 14 residues long. CDR3 residues: CASSSDSSGNTIYF. In DNA, the CDR3 is TGTGCCAGCAGCTCTGATAGCTCTGGAAACACCATATATTTT.

This sequence joins TRBV19 and TRBJ2-1; D is ambiguous. CDR1 LNHDA and CDR2 SQIVND come from the germline V gene (reference sequence). With 1 base removed from V and 4 bases from J, the gap between germline ends came to 11 bases. The CDR3 has 15 residues. CDR3 sequence (DNA): TGTGCCAGTAGTATAGGGGCCGCAGCTTACAATGAGCAGTTCTTC. Translating it yields CASSIGAAAYNEQFF.

This chain joins TRBV6-5 and TRBJ1-1; a weak D match, TRBD1 (6 bases). The CDR3 sequence is 12 residues long. V was trimmed by 6 bases and J by 7 bases, leaving 12 bases between them. Germline CDR1 and CDR2: MNHEY and SVGAGI. CDR3 region: CASSRDIGEAFF. The DNA of the CDR3 is TGTGCCAGCAGCCGGGACATCGGTGAAGCTTTCTTT.

This sequence joins TRBV7-3 and TRBJ2-3, with 12 bases matching TRBD1. CDR1 and CDR2 (germline): SGHTA, FQGTGA. The CDR3 sequence is 17 residues long. Trimming at V came to 4 bases and at J to 5 bases, leaving 10 bases not matched to a gene. The CDR3 sequence: CASSSRPGQGAGDTQYF. For the CDR3, the DNA is TGTGCCAGCAGCTCTAGACCGGGACAGGGGGCGGGAGATACGCAGTATTTT.

The chain carries TRBV4-3 and TRBJ2-7; D ambiguous. V was pared by 1 base and J by 12 bases, with 10 bases between. The germline gives CDR1 LGHNA, CDR2 YSLEER. The CDR3 covers 11 residues. CDR3 sequence reads: CASSQGERRYF. Written as DNA, the CDR3 is TGCGCCAGCAGCCAAGGAGAGCGTAGGTACTTC.

This rearrangement joins TRBV9 to TRBJ2-3, with D uncertain. Trimming left V 0 bases short and J 3 bases short, with 5 bases between. Germline V lookup: CDR1 SGDLS, CDR2 YYNGEE. The CDR3 spans 13 residues. In nucleotides, the CDR3 is TGTGCCAGCAGCGTAGCTACTACAGATACGCAGTATTTT. As protein: CASSVATTDTQYF.

This chain joins TRBV2 and TRBJ2-5; tentative D call: TRBD1 (6 bases). Germline V gene sequence: CDR1 SNHLY, CDR2 FYNNEI. There are 13 residues in the CDR3. Trimming cost V 7 bases and J 4 bases, with 13 bases left between them. The CDR3 DNA sequence: TGTGCCAGCACGGGACAAATGGGAGAGACCCAGTACTTC. This codes for CASTGQMGETQYF.

Written as DNA, the CDR3 is TGTGCCAGCAGTTACGCGGGGGCGTTTGACTATGGCTACACCTTC. It yields the protein CASSYAGAFDYGYTF. This chain links TRBV6-5 with TRBJ1-2; perhaps TRBD1 as D (6 bases). From germline, CDR1 is MNHEY and CDR2 SVGAGI. This CDR3 has 15 residues. V was trimmed by 2 bases and J by 3 bases, leaving 13 bases between them.

CDR3: CASSSRDRSTDTQYF. The CDR3 bases are TGTGCCAGCAGCTCCCGGGACAGGAGCACAGATACGCAGTATTTT. V gene TRBV7-2 combines with J gene TRBJ2-3; 8 nucleotides agree with TRBD1. V lost 4 bases, J lost 0 bases, and 3 bases stayed unmatched. The germline V gene encodes CDR1 SGHTA and CDR2 FQGNSA. The CDR3 sequence is 15 residues long.